A single sample is the source of the 2 T cell receptor beta chains below, sequenced in a study of cytomegalovirus exposure and HLA in healthy donors. 13 Jbeta primers and 60 Vbeta primers were used for the PCR. Some clones are missing from TCRdb's copy, which holds only in-frame ones; the method was immunoSEQ multiplex PCR. This sample has about 160,000 clones, with about 71% found just once. Sequencing was performed on PBMCs. These receptors were collected from a woman aged 40 to 50 in good health and CMV-seropositive.

This chain connects TRBV5-1 to TRBJ1-1; D is ambiguous. V was shortened by 0 bases and J by 7 bases, with 10 bases between the two germline ends. The CDR3 has 13 amino acids. The germline CDR1 and CDR2 sequences are SGHRS and YFSETQ. The CDR3 loop reads CASSLASGSEAFF. In nucleotides, the CDR3 is TGCGCCAGCAGCTTGGCCTCTGGGAGTGAAGCTTTCTTT.

This chain connects TRBV5-1 to TRBJ1-4, with unresolved D. The CDR3 is made up of 13 amino acids. Germline values: CDR1 SGHRS, CDR2 YFSETQ. V lost 0 bases, J lost 8 bases, and 8 bases lay in between. In nucleotides, the CDR3 is TGCGCCAGCAGCTTGGGAGCACGAGAAAAACTGTTTTTT. Residues: CASSLGAREKLFF.